The T cell receptor (beta chain) under discussion was sequenced for a study of blood T cell repertoires in COVID-19. Sequenced by immunoSEQ multiplex PCR; TCRdb stores in-frame clones only, minus some. This sample has about 250,000 clones, with about 89% found just once. The CDR3 extends over 15 amino acids. The germline V gene encodes CDR1 SGHNT and CDR2 YYREEE (reference sequence). The junction had 5 bases not matched to a gene; V was cut back by 2 bases and J by 5 bases. The chain is built from TRBV5-4 and TRBJ2-5; TRBD1 aligns across 11 bases. The sequenced material came from peripheral blood. The source of this sequence is a man younger than 40 with acute or convalescent COVID-19. The DNA for the CDR3 is TGTGCCAGCAGCTTAGGGACAGGGGGGTTCGAGACCCAGTACTTC. This codes for CASSLGTGGFETQYF.